The 5 T cell receptor beta chains in this list originate from one sample, sequenced in a study of PD-L1 blockade in urothelial cancer. Described time point: pretreatment peripheral blood. TCRdb's copy holds only in-frame clones and misses some; the assay was immunoSEQ multiplex PCR. Altogether some 53,000 clones are present, about 75% being singletons, with the ten largest covering approximately 3.7%. The sample was PBMCs, taken around atezolizumab (anti-PD-L1) treatment. Receptors originate from a man in his sixties or seventies with urothelial cancer.

The chain has TRBV28 and TRBJ2-7; 7 nucleotides align to TRBD1. Germline CDR1 MDHEN, CDR2 SYDVKM. Trimming at V came to 8 bases and at J to 6 bases, leaving 16 bases not matched to a gene. There are 15 residues in the CDR3. CDR3 nucleotides: TGTGCCAGCGTGGTAAGATCAGGACAGGTCGTCGAGCAGTACTTC. It translates to CASVVRSGQVVEQYF. The full variable domain, with the rest looked up from reference TRBV28 and TRBJ2-7, is DVKVTQSSRYLVKRTGEKVFLECVQDMDHENMFWYRQDPGLGLRLIYFSYDVKMKEKGDIPEGYSVSREKKERFSLILESASTNQTSMYLCASVVRSGQVVEQYFGPGTRLTVT.

The chain links TRBV19 to TRBJ1-1; no clear D. Trimming pared 6 bases from V and 10 bases from J, leaving 15 bases between. This CDR3 contains 12 residues. Germline loops: CDR1 LNHDA, CDR2 SQIVND (reference sequence). The CDR3 sequence: CASRRGEEGAFF. DNA of the CDR3: TGTGCCAGTAGGCGTGGGGAGGAGGGAGCTTTCTTT.

In its sample, this clone was seen many times. The chain joins TRBV2 to TRBJ2-7, with 11 bases matching TRBD2. Unmatched junction bases numbered 8, after V lost 4 bases and J lost 3 bases. CDR3 length equals 16 residues. CDR1 SNHLY and CDR2 FYNNEI come from the germline V gene. The CDR3, as DNA: TGTGCCAGCAGTGGAGCCGGGACTAGCGGTTTCTACGAGCAGTACTTC. The encoded protein is CASSGAGTSGFYEQYF.

The chain uses TRBV11-3 and TRBJ2-2; no definite D call. CDR1 and CDR2 (germline): SGHNT, YENEEA. Trimming stripped 3 bases from V and 0 bases from J, with 8 bases between. CDR3 length: 15 amino acids. Here the CDR3 DNA reads TGTGCCAGCAGCTTGGCCCTCGCGAACACCGGGGAGCTGTTTTTT. Translating gives CASSLALANTGELFF.

The CDR3 sequence: CASSERGNQPQHF. The CDR3, as DNA: TGTGCCAGCAGCGAAAGGGGTAATCAGCCCCAGCATTTT. This sequence joins TRBV11-3 and TRBJ1-5, with a weak D call TRBD1 (5 bases). There are 13 residues in the CDR3. The ends were cut back, 5 bases at V and 4 bases at J, with 9 bases in the middle. The germline CDR1 and CDR2 sequences are SGHNT and YENEEA.